This T cell receptor beta chain comes out of a study of CD8 T cells in Susac syndrome. Trimming left V 4 bases short and J 8 bases short, with 9 bases between. The germline V gene has CDR1 DFQATT and CDR2 SNEGSKA (reference sequence). The length of the CDR3 is 11 residues. General study results and limits: A relatively small number of individuals underwent TCR sequencing and HLA analysis.

In regard to this clonotype: Its antigen is as yet unknown.

RNA was extracted with the RNeasy kit, and a quantity of roughly 0.45 to 1 ug was reverse transcribed using random hexamers. Across 54 Vbeta and 13 Jbeta, TCR beta CDR3 was amplified with immunoSEQ multiplex PCR. TCRdb analysed the immunoSEQ multiplex PCR reads with MiXCR anew, one entry per CDR3 protein. The sample includes approximately 230,000 distinct CDR3 sequences, 85% to 95% of them seen just once. The authors sequenced TCR beta from blood CD8+ and CD4+ T cells. FACS enriched CD8+ TEMRA cells, while bulk CD8+ and CD4+ were negatively isolated. This chain links TRBV20-1 with TRBJ2-4, with unresolved D. Sequenced input: CD4+ T cells from PBMCs. The TCR was taken from a human donor with multiple sclerosis. The CDR3 reads CSATTSDIQYF. In DNA form, the CDR3 reads TGCAGTGCTACCACGAGCGACATTCAGTACTTC.